Listed below are T cell receptor beta chains from one sample, sequenced in a study of shared clonotypes between healthy human individuals. Libraries were prepared by immunoSEQ multiplex PCR; TCRdb keeps only in-frame clonotypes and omits some of them. The table has approximately 500,000 clones, roughly 80% seen once. The specimen sequenced was PBMCs. Every receptor here comes from a woman aged 40 to 49 in good health. Some clones in this sample may be carry-over from other donors' samples. Each CDR3 is given with its conserved first and last residue. D genes are given only for firm matches. A row's size may be missing; if present it is once, few, many or a size class.

J: TRBJ2-7
V: TRBV29-1
size: NA
D: NA
DNA: TGCAGCGCTACTAAGGGGGGGTCCTACGAGCAGTACTTC
CDR3: CSATKGGSYEQYF

J: TRBJ2-5
V: TRBV20-1
size: NA
D: NA
DNA: TGCAGTGCAACGTACCAAGAGACCCAGTACTTC
CDR3: CSATYQETQYF

J: TRBJ2-4
V: TRBV7-9
size: many
D: NA
DNA: TGTGCCAGCAGCAACGACAGGTCCAACATTCAGTACTTC
CDR3: CASSNDRSNIQYF

J: TRBJ2-1
V: TRBV27
size: once
D: TRBD2
DNA: TGTGCCAGCAGCCTCGGACTAGCGTCCATCCGGTTCTTC
CDR3: CASSLGLASIRFF

J: TRBJ2-7
V: TRBV27
size: NA
D: NA
DNA: TGTGCCAGCAGTTCATGGGGTGAACCCTACGAGCAGTACTTC
CDR3: CASSSWGEPYEQYF

J: TRBJ2-7
V: TRBV15
size: NA
D: NA
DNA: TGTGCCACCAGCAGTGACAGGAGCTCCTACGAGCAGTACTTC
CDR3: CATSSDRSSYEQYF

J: TRBJ1-1
V: TRBV27
size: NA
D: TRBD1
DNA: TGTGCCAGCACCCCGGGACAGGGAGGCACTGAAGCTTTCTTT
CDR3: CASTPGQGGTEAFF

J: TRBJ2-3
V: TRBV4-2
size: once
D: TRBD2
DNA: TGTGCCAGCAGCCAATTCGGACTAGAGAGCACAGATACGCAGTATTTT
CDR3: CASSQFGLESTDTQYF

J: TRBJ1-2
V: TRBV18
size: few
D: NA
DNA: TGTGCCAGCTCAAGCGAGACGGTCCCACCCTATGGCTACACCTTC
CDR3: CASSSETVPPYGYTF

J: TRBJ1-2
V: TRBV6-1
size: once
D: NA
DNA: TGTGCCAGCAGTGAACAGGGCATTTCTTTCCAGGGCTACACCTTC
CDR3: CASSEQGISFQGYTF